These T cell receptor beta chains were read from a single sample in a study of T cells in localized non-small cell lung cancer. The data were produced by immunoSEQ multiplex PCR, yet TCRdb's version contains in-frame clones alone and is incomplete. The table records 2,700 or so clones, more than 25% of them present only once. The sample in question was lung tumor tissue, obtained before any cancer treatment. These receptors came from a male donor aged 60 or older with stage II squamous cell lung carcinoma. Each CDR3 is given with its conserved first and last residue. D genes are given only for firm matches. Some rows have no size entry. The others give once, few or many, or a class for an expanded clone.

TGTGCCACCAGCACGGACCAATACACCGGGGAGCTGTTTTTT	CATSTDQYTGELFF	once	TRBV15	TRBJ2-2	NA
TGTGCCAGCAGCTTGGACGGGACAGGGGATGAAAAACTGTTTTTT	CASSLDGTGDEKLFF	few	TRBV11-3	TRBJ1-4	TRBD1
TGCAGCGTTGAAAACAGGGGCGGAAACACCATATATTTT	CSVENRGGNTIYF	few	TRBV29-1	TRBJ1-3	TRBD1
TGTGCCAGCAGTCGGACAGTAGATCAGCCCCAGCATTTT	CASSRTVDQPQHF	NA	TRBV6-8	TRBJ1-5	NA
TGTGCCAGCACCGTACAGGGTACGGGACAGCCCCAGCATTTT	CASTVQGTGQPQHF	NA	TRBV6-8	TRBJ1-5	NA
TGCGCCAGCAGCTTGAGTAGGCAGAGAGATGGCTACACCTTC	CASSLSRQRDGYTF	NA	TRBV5-1	TRBJ1-2	NA
TGTGCCAGCTCCCTCGGGACATTTACCTACGAGCAGTACTTC	CASSLGTFTYEQYF	NA	TRBV18	TRBJ2-7	NA
TGTGCCAGCAGTGAAGACAGGGTCTTTTACGAGCAGTACTTC	CASSEDRVFYEQYF	NA	TRBV9	TRBJ2-7	TRBD1
TGCAGCGTCGGTGGGCGGGAGGTAGATACGCAGTATTTT	CSVGGREVDTQYF	NA	TRBV29-1	TRBJ2-3	TRBD2
TGCAGCGCGAAGGGGGAGGGCAATCAGCCCCAGCATTTT	CSAKGEGNQPQHF	NA	TRBV29-1	TRBJ1-5	NA
TGTGCCAGCAGGTCCAGGGTAGTATCTAGCACAGATACGCAGTATTTT	CASRSRVVSSTDTQYF	NA	TRBV6-8	TRBJ2-3	NA
TGTGCCTGGAGTGCGAGCTGGGAAACTGAAGCTTTCTTT	CAWSASWETEAFF	few	TRBV30	TRBJ1-1	NA
TGTGCCAGCAGCCCCAGGGGTGGCGGGGAGACCCAGTACTTC	CASSPRGGGETQYF	few	TRBV11-3	TRBJ2-5	NA
TGTGCCAGCAGTTATACCCCGGGACACAACTACGAGCAGTACTTC	CASSYTPGHNYEQYF	few	TRBV6-8	TRBJ2-7	NA
TGTGCCAGCAGCCATGGGACAGGGGATGACGGTAATGAAAAACTGTTTTTT	CASSHGTGDDGNEKLFF	medium-sized	TRBV11-3	TRBJ1-4	TRBD1
TGTGCCAGCTCCCCCCTTTCTGGTCAAGAGACCCAGTACTTC	CASSPLSGQETQYF	NA	TRBV18	TRBJ2-5	NA
TGTGCCAGCAGTTTAGGTGGGACAGGGGGCTTGAATGAGCAGTTCTTC	CASSLGGTGGLNEQFF	NA	TRBV28	TRBJ2-1	TRBD1
TGTGCCAGCAGCGCACGGGGGAGGGTCCAAGAGACCCAGTACTTC	CASSARGRVQETQYF	few	TRBV9	TRBJ2-5	TRBD2
TGTGCCAGCAGGGTCGGACTAATCACAGATACGCAGTATTTT	CASRVGLITDTQYF	large	TRBV6-8	TRBJ2-3	NA
TGTGCCAGCAGCCGAGCCGGTCAATTGGACAGCTACGAGCAGTACTTC	CASSRAGQLDSYEQYF	few	TRBV11-3	TRBJ2-7	NA
TGTGCCATCAGTGAGGGTCCTCTAGCGGGAGCTTACGAGCAGTACTTC	CAISEGPLAGAYEQYF	medium-sized	TRBV10-3	TRBJ2-7	TRBD2
TGTGCCAGCTCACCCACAGGCCAAGAGACCCAGTACTTC	CASSPTGQETQYF	NA	TRBV18	TRBJ2-5	NA
TGTGCCAGCAGCTCGTTTCAGGGCCTGAACACTGAAGCTTTCTTT	CASSSFQGLNTEAFF	NA	TRBV14	TRBJ1-1	NA
TGTGCCAGTAGTATTAGGAGGACAGGGTTAGGGCAAGAGACCCAGTACTTC	CASSIRRTGLGQETQYF	NA	TRBV19	TRBJ2-5	TRBD1
TGTGCCTGGAGCCCGGGACCCCAAGAGACCCAGTACTTC	CAWSPGPQETQYF	few	TRBV30	TRBJ2-5	NA
TGTGCCAGCAGGGATGGACTAGCCAAAAACATTCAGTACTTC	CASRDGLAKNIQYF	NA	TRBV11-3	TRBJ2-4	NA
TGTGCCATCAGTGAGTCACGGGATACGCAGTATTTT	CAISESRDTQYF	few	TRBV10-3	TRBJ2-3	NA
TGCGCCAGCAGCCGGGCTGGAGGCTCCTACGAGCAGTACTTC	CASSRAGGSYEQYF	NA	TRBV4-1	TRBJ2-7	NA
TGTGCTAGCAGCGCCACTAGCGGGAGCATCACCGGGGAGCTGTTTTTT	CASSATSGSITGELFF	few	TRBV7-6	TRBJ2-2	TRBD2
TGTGCCAGCGGTAAGAGCGGGACTAGCGGAGGCCATGAGCAGTTCTTC	CASGKSGTSGGHEQFF	medium-sized	TRBV6-8	TRBJ2-1	TRBD2
TGTGCCAGCTCACCACGAGGGCAGAGCGGTCAGCCCCAGCATTTT	CASSPRGQSGQPQHF	NA	TRBV18	TRBJ1-5	NA
TGCAGCGTTGACAGGGGGAGCCCCGGTGGCTACACCTTC	CSVDRGSPGGYTF	once	TRBV29-1	TRBJ1-2	TRBD1
TGTGCCAGTAGTTTTACCGGGACAGGGATTCAGCCCCAGCATTTT	CASSFTGTGIQPQHF	NA	TRBV19	TRBJ1-5	TRBD1
TGTGCCAGCTCACCAAAGGGACTAGCGGACTACGAGCAGTACTTC	CASSPKGLADYEQYF	large	TRBV18	TRBJ2-7	TRBD2
TGCGCCAGCAGCTTGTTAGGCTCTAGCGGGAGGAATGAGCAGTTCTTC	CASSLLGSSGRNEQFF	NA	TRBV5-1	TRBJ2-1	TRBD2
TGTGCCAGCAGCTTGGGTCTAGCGGGGGGGTCAAGTCGAGAGACCCAGTACTTC	CASSLGLAGGSSRETQYF	once	TRBV11-3	TRBJ2-5	TRBD2
TGCACCAGCAGCCAATCCCGGGGGGGGACCACCCAGGCGCAGTATTTT	CTSSQSRGGTTQAQYF	NA	TRBV1	TRBJ2-3	NA
TGTGCCAGCAGCTTAAGGGTACAGGGAAATGATGAAGCTTTCTTT	CASSLRVQGNDEAFF	few	TRBV11-3	TRBJ1-1	NA
TGCGCCAGCAGCTTGTACGGGAGTAACAGTCAGCCCCAGCATTTT	CASSLYGSNSQPQHF	NA	TRBV5-1	TRBJ1-5	NA
TGTGCCAGCAGGGGACCAATTGGGACAGGAGCCACTGAAGCTTTCTTT	CASRGPIGTGATEAFF	medium-sized	TRBV11-3	TRBJ1-1	TRBD1
TGTGCCACCAGCAGAGAACGTAGAACCAGGGCCCAGTACTTC	CATSRERRTRAQYF	few	TRBV15	TRBJ2-5	NA
TGTGCCAGCTCACCCGGACTAGGGGAGACCCAGTACTTC	CASSPGLGETQYF	NA	TRBV18	TRBJ2-5	TRBD2
TGCAGCGTTACCGGGGGCGGAGGGCACCTCTTCCTGAACACTGAAGCTTTCTTT	CSVTGGGGHLFLNTEAFF	NA	TRBV29-1	TRBJ1-1	NA
TGTGCCAGTAGTACCCCAAAAGGGAAAATGCACAATGAGCAGTTCTTC	CASSTPKGKMHNEQFF	NA	TRBV19	TRBJ2-1	NA
TGCGCCAGCAGCTTGGCGGACAGGGGCAATGAGCAGTTCTTC	CASSLADRGNEQFF	NA	TRBV5-1	TRBJ2-1	TRBD1
TGTGCCAGAGAAGGTAATAGCGGACCTACCTACGAGCAGTACTTC	CAREGNSGPTYEQYF	few	TRBV6-8	TRBJ2-7	NA
TGCGCCAGCAAACAATCCGGAGGAGCAGATACGCAGTATTTT	CASKQSGGADTQYF	NA	TRBV10-1	TRBJ2-3	NA
TGTGCCAGCAGCCAGAGGGAGATGTATGGCTACACCTTC	CASSQREMYGYTF	NA	TRBV7-1	TRBJ1-2	NA
TGTGCCAGCAGCGTATCCCCTCTAGGCTACGAGCAGTACTTC	CASSVSPLGYEQYF	few	TRBV9	TRBJ2-7	NA
TGCGCCAGCAGCCAGTCCGGGACTGGAGCCTACGAGCAGTACTTC	CASSQSGTGAYEQYF	large	TRBV4-1	TRBJ2-7	NA
TGTGCCAGTAGTATGGAAAACTATGGCTACACCTTC	CASSMENYGYTF	few	TRBV19	TRBJ1-2	NA
TGTGCCACCAGCAGAGAGGTGGGACAGGGGTATGGGACCCAGTACTTC	CATSREVGQGYGTQYF	NA	TRBV15	TRBJ2-5	TRBD1
TGTGCCAGCAGCTTGGCAGGGGCTGGAGAGACCCAGTACTTC	CASSLAGAGETQYF	few	TRBV11-3	TRBJ2-5	NA